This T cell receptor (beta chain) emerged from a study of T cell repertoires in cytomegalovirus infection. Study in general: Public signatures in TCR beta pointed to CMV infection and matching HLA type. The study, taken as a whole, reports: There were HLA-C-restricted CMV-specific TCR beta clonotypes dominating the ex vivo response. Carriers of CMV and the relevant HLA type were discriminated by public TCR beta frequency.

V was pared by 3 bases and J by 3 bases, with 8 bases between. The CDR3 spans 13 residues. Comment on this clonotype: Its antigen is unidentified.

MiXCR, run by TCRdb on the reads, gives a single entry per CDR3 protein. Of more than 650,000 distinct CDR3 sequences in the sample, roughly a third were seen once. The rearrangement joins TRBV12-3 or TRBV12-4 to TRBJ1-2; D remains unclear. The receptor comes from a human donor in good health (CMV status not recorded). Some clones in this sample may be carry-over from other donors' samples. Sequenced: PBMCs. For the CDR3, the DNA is TGTGCCAGCAGTTTTCCGCGATACTATGGCTACACCTTC. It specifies CASSFPRYYGYTF.